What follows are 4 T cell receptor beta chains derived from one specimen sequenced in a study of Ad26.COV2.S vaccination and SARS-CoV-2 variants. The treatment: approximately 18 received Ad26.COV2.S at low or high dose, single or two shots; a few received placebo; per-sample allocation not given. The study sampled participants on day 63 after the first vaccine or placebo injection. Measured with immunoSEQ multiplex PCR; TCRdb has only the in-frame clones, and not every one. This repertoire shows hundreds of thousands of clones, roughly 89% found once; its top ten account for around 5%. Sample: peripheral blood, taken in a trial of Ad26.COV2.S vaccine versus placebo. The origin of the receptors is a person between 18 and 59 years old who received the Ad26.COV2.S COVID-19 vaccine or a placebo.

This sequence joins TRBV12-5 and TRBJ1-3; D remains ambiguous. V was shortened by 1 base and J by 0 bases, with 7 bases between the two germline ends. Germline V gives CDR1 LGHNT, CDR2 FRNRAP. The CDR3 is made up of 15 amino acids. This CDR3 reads CASGLDGISGNTIYF. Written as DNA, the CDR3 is TGTGCTAGTGGTTTGGACGGGATCTCTGGAAACACCATATATTTT.

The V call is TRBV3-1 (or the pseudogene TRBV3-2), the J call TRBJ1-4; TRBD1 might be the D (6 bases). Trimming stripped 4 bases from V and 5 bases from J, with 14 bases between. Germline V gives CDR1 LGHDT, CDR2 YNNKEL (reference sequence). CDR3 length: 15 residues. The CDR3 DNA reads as TGTGCCAGCAGCCTCGGGGGCGGAGAAAATGAAAAACTGTTTTTT. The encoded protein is CASSLGGGENEKLFF.

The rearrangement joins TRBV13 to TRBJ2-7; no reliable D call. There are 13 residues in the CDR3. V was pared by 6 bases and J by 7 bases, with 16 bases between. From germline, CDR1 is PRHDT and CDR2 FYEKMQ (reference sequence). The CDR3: CASRRSPLGEQYF. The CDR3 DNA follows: TGTGCCAGCAGGCGGAGCCCATTGGGGGAGCAGTACTTC.

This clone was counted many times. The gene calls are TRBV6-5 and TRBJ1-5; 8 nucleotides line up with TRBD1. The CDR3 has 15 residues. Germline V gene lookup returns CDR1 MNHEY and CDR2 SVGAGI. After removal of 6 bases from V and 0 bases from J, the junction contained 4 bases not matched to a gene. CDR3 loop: CASRGQVNSNQPQHF. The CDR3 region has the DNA TGTGCCAGCAGGGGACAGGTGAATAGCAATCAGCCCCAGCATTTT.